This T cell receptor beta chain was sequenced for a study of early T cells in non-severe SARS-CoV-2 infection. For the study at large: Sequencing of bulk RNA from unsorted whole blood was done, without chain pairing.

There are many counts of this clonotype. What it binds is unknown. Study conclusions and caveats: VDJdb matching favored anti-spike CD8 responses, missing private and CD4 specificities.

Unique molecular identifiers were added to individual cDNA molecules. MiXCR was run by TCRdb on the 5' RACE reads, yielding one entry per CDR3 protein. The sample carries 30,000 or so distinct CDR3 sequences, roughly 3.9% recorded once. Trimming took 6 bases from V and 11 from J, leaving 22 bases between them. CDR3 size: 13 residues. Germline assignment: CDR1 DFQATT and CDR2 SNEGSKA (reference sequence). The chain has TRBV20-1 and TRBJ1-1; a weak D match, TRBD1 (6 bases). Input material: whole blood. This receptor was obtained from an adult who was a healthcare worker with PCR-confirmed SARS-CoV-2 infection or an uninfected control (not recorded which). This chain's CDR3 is CSAITAGAEGAFF. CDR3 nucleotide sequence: TGCAGTGCAATTACCGCAGGGGCGGAAGGGGCTTTCTTT.